This TCR beta chain was captured by sequencing in a study of neoadjuvant anti-PD-1 for oral cavity cancer (dated by TCRdb to about 2021). Regarding the complete study: Patients mostly received three to four biweekly doses of nivolumab at 3 mg/kg before curative-intent surgical resection. Patients with complete response, partial response or stable disease by RECIST 1.1 were defined as responders, whereas patients with progression were defined as non-responders. There were 12 to 13 patients in the parent correlative cohort, and the response rate was roughly 34%. A fourth nivolumab dose was given around day 43 to patients without progression, and definitive surgical resection was performed in those patients on days 50-56. What the authors observed across the whole study: A higher pretreatment blood Treg/Th17 ratio correlated with both higher pretreatment blood TCRbeta clonality and lower post-treatment tumor TCRbeta clonality. TCR analyses included only a few patients per response group, and the authors called for larger cohorts for validation. After neoadjuvant nivolumab, non-responders showed significantly higher T cell clonality (Gini index) in PBMCs than responders did.

Notes on this clone: Its binding antigen is unknown. No base quality information exists; no much larger clone differs at one position.

Via the germline V gene, CDR1 is MNHNS and CDR2 SASEGT. From the cysteine through the phenylalanine, the CDR3 covers 16 amino acids. CDR3 DNA only is kept here, 48 bases in frame from base 1. The germline V and J ends show losses of 4 bases and 2 bases respectively, and no gene match explains 5 bases of the junction. For deep sequencing of PBMC libraries, mostly roughly 450 ng of input genomic DNA was used, and six replicates were run per sample. TCRbeta libraries were prepared with the immunoSEQ hsTCRbeta kit according to the manufacturer's instructions. The finished libraries were brought together in one pool at about 2.8 nM, which was then read using an Illumina NovaSeq 6000 S4 flow cell. The original methods were these. The immunoSEQ Analyzer handled quality control and preprocessing of the raw data. The analysis was limited to productive rearrangements, and each clonotype was defined by a unique CDR3 amino acid sequence. Repertoire clonality was estimated as the Gini-Simpson index, which was calculated using the R package tcR. Student's t test was used to compare Gini indices, and Pearson correlation was used to assess associations with tumor size change. TCRdb provides this immuneACCESS table in a form limited to in-frame rearrangements. Some clones are lacking; in checked studies, under half of them reflect an unresolved V gene, and why the rest are absent is not known. The DNA gave D and trimming, while V, J and clone size come from that table. The sample records fewer than 20,000 clones, about 64% of which are singletons. Approximately 2.8% of the sample is in the top ten clones.

The label giving this sample's time point can be read as: before neoadjuvant nivolumab. None of the patients had received prior systemic or radiation treatment, and all were newly diagnosed with stage II-IVA oral cavity squamous cell carcinoma. The cohort was composed of patients with HPV-negative, locally advanced oral cavity squamous cell carcinoma. Peripheral blood mononuclear cells were analyzed directly and were not maintained or expanded in culture. The samples were drawn from a longitudinal correlative study tied to a single-arm phase II trial testing neoadjuvant nivolumab in oral cavity squamous cell carcinoma. Subject-matched pre- and post-treatment PBMCs and tumors from three responders and three non-responders underwent genomic DNA-based TCRbeta sequencing. Peripheral blood mononuclear cells were collected once before nivolumab treatment and again after treatment, at the time of surgery. The Maxwell RSC DNA from Cells kit was used to extract genomic DNA from PBMCs.

The receptor chain draws on TRBV6-1 and TRBJ1-4; 9 bases in between match TRBD1. The sample here was PBMCs, taken before nivolumab (anti-PD-1) treatment. This clonotype was sampled from a person aged 35-79 years with oral cavity squamous cell carcinoma. This receptor carries the CDR3 CASSGATGGTNEKLFF. The nucleotide sequence is TGTGCCAGCAGTGGCGCGACAGGGGGGACTAATGAAAAACTGTTTTTT.